Below, 8 T cell receptor beta chains from the same sample are listed, as sequenced in a study of OX40 agonist ivuxolimab in advanced cancers. Generated by immunoSEQ multiplex PCR, the TCRdb table keeps only in-frame clones and is missing some. The repertoire holds tens of thousands of clones, about 88% seen once, with 0.25% to 0.35% in the top ten. Source: CD4+ or CD8+ T cells sorted from blood, taken in a trial of the OX40 agonist ivuxolimab. The source is an adult with an advanced solid tumor such as melanoma, head and neck, liver or kidney cancer.

CDR3 in amino acids: CASSLVGGGDNEQFF. The CDR3 DNA follows: TGTGCCAGCAGCCTCGTCGGGGGAGGCGACAATGAGCAGTTCTTC. The chain uses TRBV11-1 and TRBJ2-1, with a weak D call TRBD2 (6 bases). Germline V CDR1 and CDR2: SGHAT, FQDESV (reference sequence). The CDR3 loop spans 15 amino acids. The V end was cut by 5 bases, the J end by 5 bases, with 16 bases between.

This chain joins TRBV5-1 and TRBJ2-1, with TRBD2 identical over 12 bases. The length of the CDR3 is 15 residues. The V segment lost 3 bases and the J segment 7 bases; nucleotides outside the gene matches: 5. Germline V gene lookup returns CDR1 SGHRS and CDR2 YFSETQ. The CDR3 here is CASSSGLAGFNEQFF. In DNA, the CDR3 is TGCGCCAGCAGCTCCGGACTAGCGGGGTTTAATGAGCAGTTCTTC.

On this clone itself: A read error may explain this, as a much larger clone is one base away. The conserved phenylalanine or tryptophan normally closing the CDR3 is absent here, so this likely arose from a read error. The chain uses TRBV4-1 and TRBJ1-5; D unresolved. The length of the CDR3 is 13 residues. The germline CDR1 and CDR2 sequences are MGHRA and YSYEKL. V lost 1 base and J lost 6, with 7 bases in between. As DNA, the CDR3 is TGCGCCAGCAGCCAAGTTTTACTTCAGCCCCAGCATCTT. This translates into CASSQVLLQPQHL.

This sequence joins TRBV5-4 and TRBJ2-1, with 9 bases lining up with TRBD1. The ends lost 2 bases at V and 8 bases at J; junction bases unmatched: 2. The CDR3 has 13 residues. The germline V gene has CDR1 SGHNT and CDR2 YYREEE (reference sequence). For the CDR3, the DNA is TGTGCCAGCAGCTTTGACAGGGGGTATGAGCAGTTCTTC. This encodes CASSFDRGYEQFF.

The chain couples TRBV5-8 to TRBJ1-5, with 9 bases identical to TRBD1. CDR3 length: 14 residues. V lost 4 bases, J lost 4 bases, and 3 bases stayed unmatched. CDR1 is SGHTS and CDR2 is YDEGEE in the germline V gene. CDR3 loop: CASSRGTGNQPQHF. The DNA of the CDR3 is TGTGCCAGCAGCCGTGGGACAGGGAATCAGCCCCAGCATTTT. Supplemented by reference TRBV5-8 and TRBJ1-5, the full variable domain reads EAGVTQSPTHLIKTRGQQATLRCSPISGHTSVYWYQQALGLGLQFLLWYDEGEERNRGNFPPRFSGRQFPNYSSELNVNALELEDSALYLCASSRGTGNQPQHFGDGTRLSIL.

The chain has TRBV5-1 and TRBJ1-5, with 10 nucleotides matching TRBD1. Germline V gene lookup returns CDR1 SGHRS and CDR2 YFSETQ. The CDR3 has 15 residues. Trimming took 0 bases from V and 6 from J; bases not matched to a gene: 3. The CDR3 sequence is CASSLGGQGRQPQHF. The CDR3 DNA is TGCGCCAGCAGCTTGGGGGGACAGGGGCGTCAGCCCCAGCATTTT.

This clone was observed a few times. This chain joins TRBV5-1 and TRBJ2-6, with D unclear. The CDR3 loop spans 15 amino acids. V lost 9 bases and J 1 base, leaving 14 bases between the germline ends. The V gene's germline CDR1 is SGHRS and CDR2 YFSETQ. The CDR3 coding sequence is TGCGCCACCACGGACCAGAATTCTGGGGCCAACGTCCTGACTTTC. The encoded protein is CATTDQNSGANVLTF.

The chain is built from TRBV27 and TRBJ2-4; D uncertain. Germline V CDR1 and CDR2: MNHEY, SMNVEV (reference sequence). V was pared by 4 bases and J by 2 bases, with 9 bases between. The CDR3 is 14 residues long. CDR3 DNA sequence: TGTGCCAGCAGTTCTCGGCCTCCCAAAAACATTCAGTACTTC. Protein sequence: CASSSRPPKNIQYF.